This T cell receptor (beta chain) was profiled in a study of T cells after posttransplantation cyclophosphamide (dated by TCRdb to about 2016). Study-wide context: T cell repertoire reconstitution was tracked by TRB sequencing after myeloablative bone marrow transplantation in which posttransplantation cyclophosphamide was used as GVHD prophylaxis. Because TRA and TRB clonality correlated tightly in under ten samples, the subsequent TCR analyses were limited to TRB only. TRB sequencing was also done on up to about 3 additional blood samples from 2 to 5.2 years after transplant in 3 patients, and on pretransplant blood from 4 patients. TRB sequencing was performed on blood from all 34 PTCy patients with 1-year posttransplant specimens. Public TRB sequences were queried against a database of over 3,600 sequences associated with responses to pathogens, tumor antigens, self-antigens and alloantigens. Samples from approximately 40 PTCy-treated patients and 15 to 20 related bone marrow donors of those patients were subjected to antigen receptor sequencing.

Beyond this particular receptor, the publication reports: Donor-recipient similarity was low at 1-2 months but rose over the first year, and later blood repertoires were often dominated by donor CD8+ memory clones. The TRB repertoires of T cells infiltrating skin or GI tract showed only limited overlap with the TRB repertoires of T cells in blood. Across fewer than 50 patients, recipient CMV seropositivity and CMV reactivation were highly associated with TRB clonality; PTCy diversity was similar to CNI/methotrexate controls.

On the day of marrow donation, related bone marrow donors gave peripheral blood samples. Mononuclear cells from peripheral blood and bone marrow were separated by Ficoll-Hypaque density centrifugation and then cryopreserved. At least ten counts were recorded for this clone. No cognate antigen has been identified for it. The input lacks base qualities; no much larger clone sits a single base away. Genomic DNA was used for TRB sequencing, which was performed with the immunoSEQ assay at survey resolution or with the hsTCRB kit. From the authors' description of their analysis: The immunoSEQ software was used for initial read processing, and the LymphoSeq R package was used for repertoire analyses. For each TRB dataset, clonality was calculated as 1 minus normalized Shannon entropy, and the Gini coefficient was computed as well. To infer phenotypes in unsorted samples, TRB sequences from sorted subsets of the recipient or donor were mapped onto the unsorted samples of the same recipient. TCRdb retrieved this table from immuneACCESS and kept in-frame rearrangements only. Not all clones are present; in checked studies, unresolved V genes account for under half, and no reason is known for the remainder. V and J calls and clone size are those listed in that table; D and trimming were worked out from the DNA. Here the sample lists 30,000 to 35,000 clones, none seen once only. The ten largest clones take up 6.7% of the sample.

The source of this sequence is a woman aged 50 to 60 in good health and a related stem cell transplant donor. The sequencing sample was made of PBMCs.

The nucleotide sequence reads TGTGCCAGCACCCAGGTGGTGTCAAGGGGAGCGTCTGGAAACACCATATATTTT. Its coded protein is CASTQVVSRGASGNTIYF. Here the chain combines TRBV12-3 or TRBV12-4 and TRBJ1-3; perhaps TRBD1 is the D gene, with 5 bases matching. Trimming costs V 7 bases and J 1 base, and their ends lie 23 bases apart. From the cysteine through the phenylalanine, the CDR3 covers 18 amino acids. The CDR3 DNA has 54 bases and is translated from base 1.